The 9 T cell receptor beta chains presented below share a single source sample, sequenced in a study of Ad26.COV2.S vaccination and SARS-CoV-2 variants. Treatment given: about 20 received Ad26.COV2.S at low or high dose, single or two shots; about 5 received placebo; per-sample allocation not given. Sampling happened 63 days after the first vaccine or placebo injection. Method: immunoSEQ multiplex PCR; TCRdb's copy keeps in-frame clones and lacks some. The sample lists around 450,000 clones, approximately 92% seen once, with about 2.7% in the top ten. The sample here was peripheral blood, taken in a trial of Ad26.COV2.S vaccine versus placebo. These receptors were collected from a person aged 18-60 years who received the Ad26.COV2.S COVID-19 vaccine or a placebo.

This chain uses TRBV11-2 with TRBJ1-2, with D perhaps TRBD1 (6 bases). The V end was cut by 6 bases, the J end by 8 bases, with 13 bases between. CDR3 length equals 12 residues. Germline V gene data show CDR1 as SGHAT and CDR2 as FQNNGV. The CDR3 nucleotides read TGTGCCAGCAGGAGTTACAGGGCCGGCTACACCTTC. Residues: CASRSYRAGYTF.

The chain combines TRBV2 with TRBJ1-5; maybe TRBD1 (6 bases). The CDR3 runs 15 residues. The V end lost 7 bases, the J end lost 4 bases, and 17 bases lay between the germline ends. Germline CDR1 reads SNHLY; CDR2 reads FYNNEI. The CDR3 loop is CASKGGGILNQPQHF. The CDR3 region has the DNA TGTGCCAGCAAGGGGGGAGGGATCTTAAATCAGCCCCAGCATTTT. Supplemented by reference TRBV2 and TRBJ1-5, the full variable domain reads EPEVTQTPSHQVTQMGQEVILRCVPISNHLYFYWYRQILGQKVEFLVSFYNNEISEKSEIFDDQFSVERPDGSNFTLKIRSTKLEDSAMYFCASKGGGILNQPQHFGDGTRLSIL.

This clone was seen just once. The chain employs TRBV11-3 and TRBJ2-5; 9 bases line up with TRBD2. The V gene end was trimmed by 5 bases and the J gene end by 5 bases; junction bases not matched to a gene: 9. The CDR3 consists of 15 residues. Germline V gives CDR1 SGHNT, CDR2 YENEEA. The DNA of the CDR3 is TGTGCCAGCAGCGGGGTAGCGGGAGAACGGGAGACCCAGTACTTC. Its protein is CASSGVAGERETQYF.

The chain joins TRBV4-3 to TRBJ1-1; no firm D call. This CDR3 contains 21 residues. Germline CDR1 is LGHNA and CDR2 is YSLEER. With 0 bases removed from V and 0 bases from J, the gap between germline ends came to 26 bases. Here the CDR3 reads CASSQDHRTTIANGMNTEAFF. In DNA, the CDR3 is TGCGCCAGCAGCCAAGATCATCGGACCACCATAGCGAACGGAATGAACACTGAAGCTTTCTTT.

The V gene is TRBV27, the J gene TRBJ1-2; D gene unclear. CDR1 is MNHEY and CDR2 is SMNVEV in the germline V gene (reference sequence). Deletions cut 6 bases from V and 0 bases from J, with 14 bases between. The CDR3 contains 15 residues. The CDR3 is CASSLRYNSNYGYTF. CDR3 nucleotide sequence: TGTGCCAGCAGCCTGAGGTACAACTCTAACTATGGCTACACCTTC.

With respect to this clone: The same CDR3 also results from other DNA sequences found in this sample. The V gene is TRBV27, the J gene TRBJ1-2; TRBD1 is a possible D gene (6 bases). The germline V and J ends were trimmed by 3 bases and 4 bases, with 9 bases remaining between them. This CDR3 spans 13 amino acids. CDR1 and CDR2 (germline): MNHEY, SMNVEV (reference sequence). CDR3 DNA sequence: TGTGCCAGCAGTTTTCGAGGGGGCTATGGCTACACCTTC. This encodes CASSFRGGYGYTF.

The V call is TRBV12-5, the J call TRBJ1-3; the D gene is possibly TRBD1 (6 bases). Germline V gives CDR1 LGHNT, CDR2 FRNRAP. V was trimmed by 2 bases and J by 5 bases, leaving 19 bases between them. The CDR3 has 17 amino acids. The CDR3 spells CASGLYQVRGRRNTIYF. The CDR3 bases are TGTGCTAGTGGTTTGTACCAGGTCCGGGGGCGCAGAAACACCATATATTTT.

This sequence joins TRBV19 and TRBJ1-3; D is perhaps TRBD1 (6 bases). Trimming shortened V by 5 bases and J by 0 bases, and 20 bases separated the two germline ends. This CDR3 has 18 amino acids. Germline assignment: CDR1 LNHDA and CDR2 SQIVND (reference sequence). The CDR3 DNA follows: TGTGCCAGTAGTCTACTCGCGGACAGTTTAGTCTCTGGAAACACCATATATTTT. This sequence encodes CASSLLADSLVSGNTIYF.

The chain combines TRBV18 with TRBJ2-1; no clear D. Germline V gene data show CDR1 as KGHSH and CDR2 as LQKENI. CDR3 length: 16 residues. Trimming took off 0 bases at V and 0 bases at J, with 9 bases between the two ends. CDR3 amino acids: CASSPPSPRSYNEQFF. CDR3 DNA: TGTGCCAGCTCACCACCTTCTCCGCGCTCCTACAATGAGCAGTTCTTC.